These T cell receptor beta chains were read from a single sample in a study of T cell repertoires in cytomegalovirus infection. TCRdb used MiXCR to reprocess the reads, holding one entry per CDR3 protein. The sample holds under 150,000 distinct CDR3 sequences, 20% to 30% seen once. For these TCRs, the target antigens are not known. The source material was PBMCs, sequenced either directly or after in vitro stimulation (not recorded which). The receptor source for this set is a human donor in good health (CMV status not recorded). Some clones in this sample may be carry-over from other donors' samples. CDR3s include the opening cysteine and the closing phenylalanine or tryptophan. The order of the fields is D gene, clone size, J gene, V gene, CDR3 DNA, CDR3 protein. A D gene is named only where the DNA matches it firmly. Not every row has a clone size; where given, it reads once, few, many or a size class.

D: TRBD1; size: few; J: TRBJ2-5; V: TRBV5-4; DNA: TGTGCCAGCAGCGGACAGGGTTGGCAGACCCAGTACTTC; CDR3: CASSGQGWQTQYF
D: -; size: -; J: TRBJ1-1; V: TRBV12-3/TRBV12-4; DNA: TGTGCCAGCACCCTCGGTGCTACGAACACTGAAGCTTTCTTT; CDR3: CASTLGATNTEAFF
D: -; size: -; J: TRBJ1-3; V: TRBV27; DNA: TGTGAGAGGAAGCGGGGGCCCTCTGGAAACACCATATATTTT; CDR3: CERKRGPSGNTIYF
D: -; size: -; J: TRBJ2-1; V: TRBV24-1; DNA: TGTGCCACCAGTGATAATGAATTACGTACATATGCCTACAATGAGCAGTTCTTC; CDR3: CATSDNELRTYAYNEQFF
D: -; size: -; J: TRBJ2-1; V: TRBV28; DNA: TGTGCCAGCAGTTTCACCCGAGAGGGCCGCGGGGAGCAGTTCTTC; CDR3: CASSFTREGRGEQFF
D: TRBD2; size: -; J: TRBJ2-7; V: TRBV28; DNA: TGTGCCAGCAGCCACGGGAGGTACTACGAGCAGTACTTC; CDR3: CASSHGRYYEQYF
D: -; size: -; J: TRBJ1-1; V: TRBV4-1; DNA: TGCGCCAGCAGCCAAGAACGGATTTTCATGAACACTGAAGCTTTCTTT; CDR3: CASSQERIFMNTEAFF
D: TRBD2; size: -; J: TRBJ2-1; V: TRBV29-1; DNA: TGCAGCGTTGCCCGAGCGGGAGGTTACAATGAGCAGTTCTTC; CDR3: CSVARAGGYNEQFF
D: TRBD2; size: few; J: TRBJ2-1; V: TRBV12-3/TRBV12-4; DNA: TGTGCCAGCAGCATAGCCGGGACTAGCGAGTGGAGGGGGTACAATGAGCAGTTCTTC; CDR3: CASSIAGTSEWRGYNEQFF
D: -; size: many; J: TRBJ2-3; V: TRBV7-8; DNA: TGTGCCAGCAGCTCGGAGTTGACAGATACGCAGTATTTT; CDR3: CASSSELTDTQYF
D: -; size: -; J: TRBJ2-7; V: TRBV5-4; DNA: TGTGCCAGCAGCTTAGCCGGGAACTACGAGCAGTACTTC; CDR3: CASSLAGNYEQYF
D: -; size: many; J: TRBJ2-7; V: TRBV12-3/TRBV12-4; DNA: TGTGCCAGCAGTGTGGAGAGAACCTACGAGCAGTACTTC; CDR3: CASSVERTYEQYF
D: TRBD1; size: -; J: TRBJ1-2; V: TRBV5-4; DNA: TGTGCCAGCAACTTGGTCCCGGGACAGGGGATCTATGGCTACACCTTC; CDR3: CASNLVPGQGIYGYTF
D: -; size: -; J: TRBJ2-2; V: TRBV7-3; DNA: TGTGCCAGCAGCCGATCAAGCACCGGGGAGCTGTTTTTT; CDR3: CASSRSSTGELFF
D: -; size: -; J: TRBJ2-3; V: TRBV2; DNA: TGTGCCAGCAGGACAGATACGCAGTATTTT; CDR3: CASRTDTQYF
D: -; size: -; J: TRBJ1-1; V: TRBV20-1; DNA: TGCAGTGCTAGACTGGGACGGCTGAACACTGAAGCTTTCTTT; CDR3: CSARLGRLNTEAFF